The 30 T cell receptor beta chains below were found in one sample sequenced in a study of vaccination and CD4 T cells after COVID-19. MiXCR, applied by TCRdb to the PCR reads, yields one record per CDR3 protein. The sample consists of some 15,000 distinct CDR3 sequences, about 70% of them appearing once. The sample was CD4+ T cells from blood, taken after SARS-CoV-2 vaccination. The receptors stem from a human donor who had recovered from COVID-19.

The genes are TRBV7-8 and TRBJ1-4; D not certain. The CDR3 is 15 residues long. From germline, CDR1 is SGHVS and CDR2 FQNEAQ. V dropped 1 base and J dropped 8 bases, with 14 bases sitting between them. The CDR3 coding sequence is TGTGCCAGCAGCTTAGAGGCGGTAGCTAGGGAAAAACTGTTTTTT. It is translated as CASSLEAVAREKLFF.

The chain uses TRBV5-4 and TRBJ2-5; no clear D. The CDR3 loop spans 16 amino acids. Germline V gives CDR1 SGHNT, CDR2 YYREEE (reference sequence). The V end was cut by 5 bases, the J end by 2 bases, with 19 bases between. DNA for the CDR3: TGTGCCAGCAGTTCGAATGGATGGTCGCCTCAAGAGACCCAGTACTTC. The encoded protein is CASSSNGWSPQETQYF.

This chain joins TRBV20-1 and TRBJ1-5; no reliable D call. CDR3 size: 13 residues. V lost 0 bases, J lost 1 base, and 4 bases lay in between. CDR1 and CDR2 from the germline V gene are DFQATT and SNEGSKA (reference sequence). The CDR3 sequence: CSAREGSNQPQHF. Written as DNA, the CDR3 is TGCAGTGCTAGAGAGGGGAGCAATCAGCCCCAGCATTTT.

The chain recombines TRBV14 with TRBJ2-7; possibly TRBD2 for D (5 bases). Trimming cost V 4 bases and J 3 bases, with 7 bases left between them. The CDR3 loop spans 12 amino acids. Germline assignment: CDR1 SGHDN and CDR2 FVKESK. The DNA for the CDR3 is TGTGCCAGCAGCCGGACTCGCTACGAGCAGTACTTC. Amino acid sequence: CASSRTRYEQYF.

This rearrangement joins TRBV20-1 to TRBJ1-5; D gene unclear. This CDR3 has 16 residues. Between the trimmed V and J ends, which lost 1 base and 1 base, there was a span of 14 bases. Germline lookup yields CDR1 DFQATT and CDR2 SNEGSKA (reference sequence). The CDR3 coding sequence is TGCAGTGCTAGAGTGAAGGAGTGGAGAAGCAATCAGCCCCAGCATTTT. Residues: CSARVKEWRSNQPQHF.

The chain combines TRBV24-1 with TRBJ2-7, with D possibly being TRBD1 or TRBD2 (7 bases each). V gave up 9 bases and J gave up 7 bases, with 21 bases separating them. Germline V gene lookup returns CDR1 KGHDR and CDR2 SFDVKD. The CDR3 covers 14 residues. As DNA, the CDR3 is TGTGCCACCCTTCAGGGGGGGCTAAGTGGAGAGCAGTACTTC. It encodes CATLQGGLSGEQYF.

This chain connects TRBV2 to TRBJ2-1; 10 bases align to TRBD1. Germline V gene sequence: CDR1 SNHLY, CDR2 FYNNEI. V lost 9 bases to trimming and J lost 9 bases; unmatched junction nucleotides: 11. CDR3 length: 14 residues. The CDR3 nucleotides are TGTGCCAGTACCCGGGACAGGGGCCGTAGTGAGCAGTTCTTC. This sequence encodes CASTRDRGRSEQFF.

The rearrangement uses TRBV6-5 and TRBJ2-1; 7 nucleotides align to TRBD2. J was trimmed by 7 bases and V by 0 bases; bases with no gene match: 6. Germline-derived CDR1 and CDR2 are MNHEY and SVGAGI. The CDR3 spans 15 residues. CDR3 loop: CASSYSAGARNEQFF. In DNA, the CDR3 is TGTGCCAGCAGTTACTCGGCGGGAGCCAGAAATGAGCAGTTCTTC.

The chain couples TRBV28 to TRBJ2-2, with D hard to call. Germline V gene lookup returns CDR1 MDHEN and CDR2 SYDVKM. The CDR3 contains 14 residues. Trimming cost V 7 bases and J 0 bases, with 9 bases left between them. This CDR3 reads CASKSRTNTGELFF. In nucleotides, the CDR3 is TGTGCCAGCAAATCCCGGACGAACACCGGGGAGCTGTTTTTT.

V and J are TRBV5-4 and TRBJ1-2, with TRBD1 matching over 8 bases. Trimming removed 6 bases from V and 0 bases from J; junction bases left unmatched: 4. The CDR3 sequence is 14 residues long. From germline, CDR1 is SGHNT and CDR2 YYREEE (reference sequence). The CDR3 sequence is CASNIRGPNYGYTF. CDR3 nucleotides: TGTGCCAGCAACATCAGGGGGCCTAACTATGGCTACACCTTC.

CDR3 sequence: CASSLGQGFGETQYF. The CDR3 DNA reads as TGCGCCAGCAGCTTGGGACAGGGGTTCGGAGAGACCCAGTACTTC. The chain carries TRBV5-1 and TRBJ2-5; 8 bases fit TRBD1. Trimming at V came to 0 bases and at J to 4 bases, leaving 5 bases not matched to a gene. This CDR3 comprises 15 residues. CDR1 and CDR2 from the germline V gene are SGHRS and YFSETQ.

The gene calls are TRBV20-1 and TRBJ2-7, with a tentative D call TRBD1 (6 bases). CDR1 DFQATT and CDR2 SNEGSKA come from the germline V gene (reference sequence). The CDR3 runs to 13 residues. The V gene lost 6 bases and the J gene lost 0 bases, with 12 bases spanning the gap. This chain's CDR3 is CSASRGTSYEQYF. The CDR3, as DNA: TGCAGTGCCTCTAGGGGGACCTCCTACGAGCAGTACTTC.

This sequence joins TRBV20-1 and TRBJ2-3; D is tentatively TRBD1 or TRBD2 (6 bases each). This CDR3 region has 13 residues. CDR1 is DFQATT and CDR2 is SNEGSKA in the germline V gene (reference sequence). Trimming left V 6 bases short and J 5 bases short, with 15 bases between. CDR3 in DNA: TGCAGTGCATTTTGGGGGGCCGGAGATACGCAGTATTTT. This translates into CSAFWGAGDTQYF.

Regarding this clonotype: Mismatch with germline at one junction end may stem from a read error. The chain combines TRBV7-9 with TRBJ2-3, with 11 bases that match TRBD2. The V gene's germline CDR1 is SEHNR and CDR2 FQNEAQ (reference sequence). The CDR3 sequence is 13 residues long. CDR3 in DNA: TGTGCCAGCAGCTTAGCCGAGGGACTAGCGGACGTCTTT. As protein: CASSLAEGLADVF.

The gene calls are TRBV28 and TRBJ2-6, with 7 bases aligning to TRBD1. The trim removed 4 bases at V and 0 bases at J, leaving 6 bases unmatched. The CDR3 loop spans 17 amino acids. Germline loops: CDR1 MDHEN, CDR2 SYDVKM. The CDR3 DNA follows: TGTGCCAGCAGTTCTCCGACAGGGCGCTCTGGGGCCAACGTCCTGACTTTC. It yields the protein CASSSPTGRSGANVLTF.

The gene calls are TRBV28 and TRBJ2-1; 13 nucleotides align to TRBD2. CDR1 is MDHEN and CDR2 is SYDVKM in the germline V gene. The CDR3 has 17 residues. J gave up 6 bases and V 6 bases, and 11 bases lay outside the gene matches. The CDR3 region has the DNA TGTGCCAGCAGCAGTCGGACTAGCGGGAGACCCCCCAATGAGCAGTTCTTC. Translation: CASSSRTSGRPPNEQFF.

The V and J genes are TRBV7-9 and TRBJ1-1; a weak D match, TRBD1 (6 bases). The CDR3 sequence is 13 residues long. V lost 5 bases, J lost 5 bases, and 12 bases lay in between. Germline CDR1 and CDR2: SEHNR and FQNEAQ (reference sequence). The CDR3 DNA reads TGTGCCAGCAGCGAGACAGGTCTTACTGAAGCTTTCTTT. Translation gives CASSETGLTEAFF.

Only one count was recorded for this clonotype. V gene TRBV24-1 combines with J gene TRBJ2-1, with D possibly TRBD2 on 6 matching bases. Germline-derived CDR1 and CDR2 are KGHDR and SFDVKD. The CDR3 consists of 15 residues. Trimming pared 4 bases from V and 6 bases from J, leaving 15 bases between. The CDR3 is CATSEVAAKLNEQFF. As DNA, the CDR3 is TGTGCCACCAGTGAAGTAGCGGCGAAGCTCAATGAGCAGTTCTTC.

This clonotype was detected only once. This chain connects TRBV7-9 to TRBJ2-5; TRBD1 agrees at 7 bases. The ends lost 5 bases at V and 5 bases at J; junction bases unmatched: 17. Per the germline V gene, CDR1 is SEHNR and CDR2 is FQNEAQ (reference sequence). The length of the CDR3 is 17 residues. CDR3 sequence reads: CASSPIQGQVGQETQYF. The CDR3 bases are TGTGCCAGCAGCCCGATACAAGGACAGGTCGGCCAGGAGACCCAGTACTTC.

The V and J genes are TRBV6-1 and TRBJ2-3; D is perhaps TRBD2 (6 bases). With 6 bases removed from V and 7 bases from J, the gap between germline ends came to 11 bases. Germline CDR1 MNHNS, CDR2 SASEGT. This CDR3 is 12 amino acids long. The CDR3 here is CASSPAGYTQYF. The CDR3 DNA reads TGTGCCAGCAGCCCGGCGGGATATACGCAGTATTTT.

This chain links TRBV7-8 with TRBJ2-7; TRBD1 matches at 7 bases. CDR3 length equals 14 residues. Trimming cost V 7 bases and J 1 base; bases outside gene matches: 7. Germline V gene sequence: CDR1 SGHVS, CDR2 FQNEAQ. The CDR3 sequence: CASTMLTGSYEQYF. CDR3 DNA sequence: TGTGCCAGCACCATGTTGACAGGGTCCTACGAGCAGTACTTC. The whole variable domain, remainder taken from reference TRBV7-8 and TRBJ2-7, is GAGVSQSPRYKVAKRGQDVALRCDPISGHVSLFWYQQALGQGPEFLTYFQNEAQLDKSGLPSDRFFAERPEGSVSTLKIQRTQQEDSAVYLCASTMLTGSYEQYFGPGTRLTVT.

V usage is TRBV6-2 or TRBV6-3 and J usage is TRBJ1-2; D is possibly TRBD1 (5 bases). Germline CDR1 is MNHEY and CDR2 is SVGEGT. The ends were cut back, 6 bases at V and 6 bases at J, with 14 bases in the middle. The CDR3 length is 13 residues. CDR3: CASRRGAGNGYTF. The CDR3 DNA follows: TGTGCCAGCAGACGAGGGGCAGGGAATGGCTACACCTTC.

In DNA form, the CDR3 reads TGTGCCAGCAGTGAAGAAGCTCTTCAAGAGACCCAGTACTTC. Translating it yields CASSEEALQETQYF. The chain couples TRBV2 to TRBJ2-5; D call uncertain. The CDR3 loop spans 14 amino acids. The germline V and J ends were trimmed by 1 base and 2 bases, with 8 bases remaining between them. Germline lookup yields CDR1 SNHLY and CDR2 FYNNEI.

The chain combines TRBV20-1 with TRBJ2-6; D not resolved. V shed 6 bases and J shed 0 bases, with 12 bases lying between them. Germline CDR1 is DFQATT and CDR2 is SNEGSKA (reference sequence). CDR3 length: 15 residues. The CDR3 protein is CSARRSSSGANVLTF. The CDR3 DNA sequence: TGCAGTGCCCGGAGAAGTAGCTCTGGGGCCAACGTCCTGACTTTC.

The CDR3 loop reads CSASDPSGRAYHTDTQYF. The CDR3 DNA sequence: TGCAGTGCTAGTGATCCTAGCGGGAGGGCCTACCACACAGATACGCAGTATTTT. V gene TRBV20-1 combines with J gene TRBJ2-3, with 12 bases matching TRBD2. This CDR3 has 18 amino acids. V dropped 3 bases and J dropped 2; count of bases not matched to a gene: 12. Germline CDR1 reads DFQATT; CDR2 reads SNEGSKA (reference sequence).

V and J are TRBV7-9 and TRBJ2-7; D not certain. The CDR3 runs 13 residues. Trimming left V 2 bases short and J 5 bases short, with 10 bases between. Germline V gene sequence: CDR1 SEHNR, CDR2 FQNEAQ (reference sequence). CDR3 in DNA: TGTGCCAGCAGCTTATTAGGAAAGAACGAGCAGTACTTC. This codes for CASSLLGKNEQYF.

CDR3 loop: CASSASPPRGSGNTIYF. CDR3 sequence (DNA): TGTGCCAGCAGTGCATCCCCACCGAGAGGGAGTGGAAACACCATATATTTT. This rearrangement joins TRBV6-1 to TRBJ1-3; D remains ambiguous. The germline V and J ends were trimmed by 4 bases and 3 bases, with 19 bases remaining between them. This CDR3 comprises 17 residues. CDR1 and CDR2 (germline): MNHNS, SASEGT.

The gene calls are TRBV2 and TRBJ2-5; D is unclear. In germline, CDR1 is SNHLY, CDR2 FYNNEI. Deletions cut 2 bases from V and 2 bases from J, with 6 bases between. The CDR3 is 13 residues long. The CDR3 bases are TGTGCCAGCAGTGAACCACAGCAAGAGACCCAGTACTTC. Residues: CASSEPQQETQYF. Supplemented by reference TRBV2 and TRBJ2-5, the full variable domain reads EPEVTQTPSHQVTQMGQEVILRCVPISNHLYFYWYRQILGQKVEFLVSFYNNEISEKSEIFDDQFSVERPDGSNFTLKIRSTKLEDSAMYFCASSEPQQETQYFGPGTRLLVL.

V and J are TRBV7-9 and TRBJ1-1, with D maybe TRBD1 (5 bases). In germline, CDR1 is SEHNR, CDR2 FQNEAQ (reference sequence). The CDR3 totals 15 residues. V was clipped by 8 bases and J by 2 bases, with 18 bases between them. The CDR3 loop reads CASLMGYGTNTEAFF. CDR3 nucleotide sequence: TGTGCCAGCCTCATGGGGTACGGGACTAACACTGAAGCTTTCTTT. The full variable domain, in which reference TRBV7-9 and TRBJ1-1 provide the parts outside the CDR3, is DTGVSQNPRHKITKRGQNVTFRCDPISEHNRLYWYRQTLGQGPEFLTYFQNEAQLEKSRLLSDRFSAERPKGSFSTLEIQRTEQGDSAMYLCASLMGYGTNTEAFFGQGTRLTVV.

On this clonotype: The DNA is left out, because the CDR3 cannot be placed on it with certainty; the CDR3 is given as TCRdb lists it. The chain uses TRBV21-1 and TRBJ1-5; TRBD1 was called by the table and not checked on the DNA. TRBV21-1 is given as a pseudogene. The CDR3 length equals 22 residues, ends included. The CDR3 is CASSKARGIYEQYFGPGQPQHF.